This T cell receptor beta chain was recorded in a study of chemoradiotherapy in HPV16-positive cancers. In regard to this clone: Its antigen is not identified.

The CDR3 totals 14 residues. The germline V and J ends were trimmed by 2 bases and 1 base, with 8 bases remaining between them. Germline V CDR1 and CDR2: LGHNT, FRNRAP. Study-wide results and caveats: HPV-responsive T-cell expansion during chemoradiotherapy was linked to improved recurrence-free survival in HPV16-positive patients. The functional HPV-specific definition rests on just two HPV16-positive patients. Candidate HPV-specific clones and E7-related TCR motifs grew in tumor during treatment.

Libraries were prepared by immunoSEQ multiplex PCR; TCRdb keeps only in-frame clonotypes and omits some of them. The table lists tens of thousands of clones, 75% to 90% of them singletons. Sample: blood, taken from a patient who underwent chemoradiotherapy. The origin of this receptor is a human donor with HPV-associated anogenital cancer. The gene calls are TRBV12-5 and TRBJ1-1; no clear D gene. CDR3 protein: CASGLHPGNTEAFF. In DNA form, the CDR3 reads TGTGCTAGTGGTTTGCACCCGGGGAACACTGAAGCTTTCTTT.